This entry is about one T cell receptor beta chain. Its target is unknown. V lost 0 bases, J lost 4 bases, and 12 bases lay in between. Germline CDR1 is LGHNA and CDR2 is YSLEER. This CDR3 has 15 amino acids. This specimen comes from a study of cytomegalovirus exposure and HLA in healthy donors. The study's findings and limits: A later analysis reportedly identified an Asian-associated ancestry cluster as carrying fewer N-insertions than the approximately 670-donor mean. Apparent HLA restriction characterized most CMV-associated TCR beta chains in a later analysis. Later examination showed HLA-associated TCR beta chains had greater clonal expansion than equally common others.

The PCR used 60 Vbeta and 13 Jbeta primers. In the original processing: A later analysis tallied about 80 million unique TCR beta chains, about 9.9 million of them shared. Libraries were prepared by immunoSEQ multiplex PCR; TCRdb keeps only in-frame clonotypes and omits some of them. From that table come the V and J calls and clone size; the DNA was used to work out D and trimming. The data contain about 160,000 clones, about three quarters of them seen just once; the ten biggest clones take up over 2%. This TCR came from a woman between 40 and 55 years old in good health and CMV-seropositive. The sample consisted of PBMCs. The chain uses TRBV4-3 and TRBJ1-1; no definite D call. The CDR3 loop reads CASSQEAGRSTEAFF. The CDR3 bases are TGCGCCAGCAGCCAAGAAGCGGGGAGGAGCACTGAAGCTTTCTTT.